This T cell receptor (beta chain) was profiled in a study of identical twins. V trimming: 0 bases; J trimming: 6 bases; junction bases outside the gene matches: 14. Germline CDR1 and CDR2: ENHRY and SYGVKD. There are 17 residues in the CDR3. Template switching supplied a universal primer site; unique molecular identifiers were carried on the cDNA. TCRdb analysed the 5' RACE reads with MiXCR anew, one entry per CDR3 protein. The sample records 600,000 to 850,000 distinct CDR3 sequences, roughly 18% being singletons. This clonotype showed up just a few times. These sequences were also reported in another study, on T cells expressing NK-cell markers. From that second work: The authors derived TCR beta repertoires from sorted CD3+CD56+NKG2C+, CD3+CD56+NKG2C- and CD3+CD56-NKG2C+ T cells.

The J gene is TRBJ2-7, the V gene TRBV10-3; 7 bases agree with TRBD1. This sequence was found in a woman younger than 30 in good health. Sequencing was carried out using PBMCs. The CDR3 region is CAISESENRDSGFEQYF. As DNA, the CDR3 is TGTGCCATCAGTGAGTCGGAGAATAGGGACAGTGGTTTCGAGCAGTACTTC.